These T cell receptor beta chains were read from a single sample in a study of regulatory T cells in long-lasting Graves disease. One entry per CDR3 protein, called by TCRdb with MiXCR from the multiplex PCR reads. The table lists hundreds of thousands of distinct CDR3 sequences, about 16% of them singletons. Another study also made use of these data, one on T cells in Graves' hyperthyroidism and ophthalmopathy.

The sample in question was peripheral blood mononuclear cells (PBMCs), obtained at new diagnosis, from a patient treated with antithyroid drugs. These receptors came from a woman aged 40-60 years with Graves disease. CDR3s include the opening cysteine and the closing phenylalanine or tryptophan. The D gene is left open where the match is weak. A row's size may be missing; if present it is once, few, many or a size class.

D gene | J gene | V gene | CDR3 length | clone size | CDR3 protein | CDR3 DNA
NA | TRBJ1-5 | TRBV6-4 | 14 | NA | CASSDSRRDQPQHF | TGTGCCAGCAGTGACTCCCGCAGGGATCAGCCCCAGCATTTT
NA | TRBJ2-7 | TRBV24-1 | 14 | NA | CATSDPGRSYEQYF | TGTGCCACCAGTGATCCAGGACGCTCCTACGAGCAGTACTTC
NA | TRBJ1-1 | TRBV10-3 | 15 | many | CAISEPMGPSTEAFF | TGTGCCATCAGTGAGCCCATGGGCCCCAGCACTGAAGCTTTCTTT
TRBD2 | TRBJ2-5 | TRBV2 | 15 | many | CASSTLAGGGETQYF | TGTGCCAGCAGTACACTAGCGGGGGGAGGAGAGACCCAGTACTTC
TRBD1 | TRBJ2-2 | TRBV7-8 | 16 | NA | CAGQAGTGGNTGELFF | TGTGCCGGACAAGCGGGGACAGGGGGCAACACCGGGGAGCTGTTTTTT
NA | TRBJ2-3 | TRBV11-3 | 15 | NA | CASSLGSPTTDTQYF | TGTGCCAGCAGCTTAGGAAGCCCTACCACAGATACGCAGTATTTT
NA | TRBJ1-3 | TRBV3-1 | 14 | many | CASSPAFSGNTIYF | TGTGCCAGCAGCCCTGCCTTCTCTGGAAACACCATATATTTT
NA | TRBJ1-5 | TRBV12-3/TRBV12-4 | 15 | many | CASNAGLLSNQPQHF | TGTGCCAGCAATGCGGGGTTACTTAGCAATCAGCCCCAGCATTTT
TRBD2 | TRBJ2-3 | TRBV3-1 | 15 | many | CASSHLRTSANTQYF | TGTGCCAGCAGCCACCTTAGGACTAGCGCTAATACGCAGTATTTT
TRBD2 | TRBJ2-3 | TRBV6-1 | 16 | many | CASSEIAGGRGDTQYF | TGTGCCAGCAGCGAAATAGCGGGGGGGAGGGGAGATACGCAGTATTTT
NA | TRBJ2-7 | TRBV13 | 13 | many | CASSLVAGDEQYF | TGTGCCAGCAGCTTAGTGGCAGGGGACGAGCAGTACTTC
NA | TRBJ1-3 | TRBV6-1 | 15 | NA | CASSAVLSSGNTIYF | TGTGCCAGCAGTGCGGTACTCTCCTCTGGAAACACCATATATTTT
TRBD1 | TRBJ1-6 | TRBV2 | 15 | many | CASRTGVGNNSPLHF | TGTGCCAGCCGCACAGGGGTCGGCAATAATTCACCCCTCCACTTT
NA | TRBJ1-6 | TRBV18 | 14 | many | CASSPGQYNSPLHF | TGTGCCAGCTCACCAGGACAGTATAATTCACCCCTCCACTTT
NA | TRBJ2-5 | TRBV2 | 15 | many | CASSSPLVRQETQYF | TGTGCCAGCAGTTCCCCCCTTGTTAGACAAGAGACCCAGTACTTC